The 17 T cell receptor beta chains below all came from one sample that was sequenced in a study of T cells in Graves' hyperthyroidism and ophthalmopathy. The source material, RNA transcripts, was used to amplify TCR beta CDR3 regions. Researchers ran a first-round RT-PCR on the TCR CDR3 using the HTBI primer set. TCRdb re-called the multiplex PCR reads through MiXCR, storing one row per CDR3 protein. The sample contains about 290,000 distinct CDR3 sequences, 15% to 20% of which appear only once. Material: blood. Source of these receptors: a man between 50 and 59 years old with Graves' ophthalmopathy.

The gene calls are TRBV24-1 and TRBJ2-3; no clear D gene. The V and J ends lost 0 bases and 2 bases respectively, with 11 bases between them. CDR3 length: 16 residues. Germline V CDR1 and CDR2: KGHDR, SFDVKD. CDR3 amino acids: CATSDLHGEITDTQYF. Written as DNA, the CDR3 is TGTGCCACCAGTGATTTGCACGGAGAAATCACAGATACGCAGTATTTT.

The V gene is TRBV7-9, the J gene TRBJ1-2; D ambiguous. The germline V gene encodes CDR1 SEHNR and CDR2 FQNEAQ (reference sequence). V lost 6 bases to trimming and J lost 2 bases, with 10 bases between them. CDR3 length equals 13 residues. The CDR3 DNA is TGTGCCAGCAGTAGAGGGCAGAACTATGGCTACACCTTC. This encodes CASSRGQNYGYTF.

In this sample, this clonotype turned up a few times. This sequence joins TRBV9 and TRBJ1-5; 9 bases are a match to TRBD1. Germline-derived CDR1 and CDR2 are SGDLS and YYNGEE. This CDR3 comprises 14 residues. V lost 4 bases, J lost 6 bases, and 5 bases stayed unmatched. DNA for the CDR3: TGTGCCAGCAGCCCGACAGGGGGAACTCAGCCCCAGCATTTT. Translating gives CASSPTGGTQPQHF. The whole variable domain, remainder taken from reference TRBV9 and TRBJ1-5, is DSGVTQTPKHLITATGQRVTLRCSPRSGDLSVYWYQQSLDQGLQFLIQYYNGEERAKGNILERFSAQQFPDLHSELNLSSLELGDSALYFCASSPTGGTQPQHFGDGTRLSIL.

This clonotype was observed a few times. The chain couples TRBV5-1 to TRBJ1-6; TRBD1 matches at 9 bases. V lost 3 bases and J lost 8; bases outside the gene matches: 3. Germline CDR1 reads SGHRS; CDR2 reads YFSETQ. The CDR3 sequence is 14 residues long. The CDR3 reads CASSSGQGHSPLHF. In DNA form, the CDR3 reads TGCGCCAGCAGCTCGGGACAGGGACATTCACCCCTCCACTTT.

This clonotype was found a few times. The chain is built from TRBV27 and TRBJ2-7; a possible D gene is TRBD2 (5 bases). Germline values: CDR1 MNHEY, CDR2 SMNVEV (reference sequence). V was shortened by 5 bases and J by 5 bases, with 19 bases between the two germline ends. This CDR3 has 15 residues. CDR3 in amino acids: CASSLLPSRRNEQYF. The CDR3 DNA reads as TGTGCCAGCAGTCTCCTCCCATCGAGGAGGAACGAGCAGTACTTC.

This clonotype showed up many times. This sequence joins TRBV5-1 and TRBJ2-5; no clear D. Trimming took 2 bases from V and 7 from J, leaving 12 bases between them. CDR3 length equals 13 residues. Germline V CDR1 and CDR2: SGHRS, YFSETQ. This CDR3 is CASSFSGAATQYF. The CDR3 coding sequence is TGCGCCAGCAGCTTTTCAGGCGCTGCGACCCAGTACTTC.

Many counts were recorded for this clonotype. The rearrangement links TRBV7-2 to TRBJ2-1; 16 nucleotides align to TRBD2. V was pared by 3 bases and J by 11 bases, with 10 bases of the junction left unmatched. This CDR3 spans 17 amino acids. Per the germline V gene, CDR1 is SGHTA and CDR2 is FQGNSA. CDR3 in amino acids: CASSFGGGLAGGSKQFF. The CDR3 DNA reads as TGTGCCAGCAGCTTTGGGGGGGGACTAGCGGGAGGGTCCAAGCAGTTCTTC. The variable domain in full, with the rest retrieved from reference TRBV7-2 and TRBJ2-1, is GAGVSQSPSNKVTEKGKDVELRCDPISGHTALYWYRQSLGQGLEFLIYFQGNSAPDKSGLPSDRFSAERTGGSVSTLTIQRTQQEDSAVYLCASSFGGGLAGGSKQFFGPGTRLTVL.

This clonotype was observed a few times. The chain has TRBV27 and TRBJ1-6; no definite D call. Germline values: CDR1 MNHEY, CDR2 SMNVEV (reference sequence). This CDR3 region has 14 residues. V gave up 5 bases and J gave up 10 bases, with 15 bases separating them. The CDR3, as DNA: TGTGCCAGCAGTACCCCGGAGAGATTATCACCCCTCCACTTT. Protein product: CASSTPERLSPLHF.

The CDR3 sequence is CATTQWEYGQYF. The CDR3 coding sequence is TGTGCCACCACGCAATGGGAGTACGGCCAGTACTTC. The chain uses TRBV24-1 and TRBJ2-5, with D maybe TRBD2 (5 bases). V lost 8 bases, J lost 10 bases, and 16 bases lay in between. From germline, CDR1 is KGHDR and CDR2 SFDVKD. This CDR3 has 12 residues.

As regards this clonotype: This may stem from a read error, because a much larger clone lies one nucleotide away. The rearrangement uses TRBV11-2 and TRBJ1-2, with a weak D call TRBD1 (5 bases). This CDR3 comprises 12 residues. The V end lost 4 bases, the J end lost 6 bases, and 9 bases lay between the germline ends. Looked up from germline, CDR1 is SGHAT and CDR2 is FQNNGV. In nucleotides, the CDR3 is TGTGCCAGCAGCTCGGGACCGAATGGCTACACCTTC. Residues: CASSSGPNGYTF. The full variable domain, its missing parts supplied by reference TRBV11-2 and TRBJ1-2, is EAGVAQSPRYKIIEKRQSVAFWCNPISGHATLYWYQQILGQGPKLLIQFQNNGVVDDSQLPKDRFSAERLKGVDSTLKIQPAKLEDSAVYLCASSSGPNGYTFGSGTRLTVV.

The CDR3 DNA follows: TGTGCCAGCAGCCAAGAACAGTTAGACTCCTACAATGAGCAGTTCTTC. This sequence encodes CASSQEQLDSYNEQFF. V and J are TRBV11-2 and TRBJ2-1; D gene ambiguous. There are 16 residues in the CDR3. V lost 5 bases to trimming and J lost 0 bases, with 14 bases between them. CDR1 is SGHAT, CDR2 FQNNGV, per germline.

This clonotype was seen at least ten times. V is TRBV30 and J is TRBJ2-7, with TRBD2 matching 8 bases. The CDR3 extends over 14 amino acids. J gave up 2 bases and V 2 bases, and 5 bases lay outside the gene matches. CDR1 GTSNPN and CDR2 SVGIG come from the germline V gene (reference sequence). In DNA form, the CDR3 reads TGTGCCTGGAGTCTTAGCGGGATCACCTACGAGCAGTACTTC. This translates into CAWSLSGITYEQYF.

Many counts were recorded for this clonotype. This sequence joins TRBV9 and TRBJ2-1; TRBD1 matches 9 bases. CDR1 SGDLS and CDR2 YYNGEE come from the germline V gene. The CDR3 length is 15 residues. Trimming at V came to 4 bases and at J to 6 bases, leaving 8 bases not matched to a gene. The CDR3 DNA sequence: TGTGCCAGCAGCACATCCGGGACAGGGCGCAATGAGCAGTTCTTC. Its protein is CASSTSGTGRNEQFF.

This clonotype was counted between two and nine times. This chain joins TRBV27 and TRBJ2-7; 14 bases are a match to TRBD2. Germline CDR1 MNHEY, CDR2 SMNVEV (reference sequence). The CDR3 is made up of 18 amino acids. With V trimmed by 8 bases and J by 2 bases, 14 bases remained unmatched. The CDR3 sequence: CASAFDRGLAGAPYEQYF. The CDR3 DNA is TGTGCCAGCGCTTTCGACAGGGGACTAGCGGGAGCCCCCTACGAGCAGTACTTC.

At least ten counts were recorded for this clonotype. The J gene is TRBJ1-3, the V gene TRBV28; D is possibly TRBD1 (6 bases). V was shortened by 7 bases and J by 4 bases, with 14 bases between the two germline ends. Germline V CDR1 and CDR2: MDHEN, SYDVKM. The CDR3 consists of 14 residues. The CDR3 DNA sequence: TGTGCCAGCATTTCAGGGGCAGAAGGAAACACCATATATTTT. Its translation: CASISGAEGNTIYF. Variable domain in full (rest from reference TRBV28 and TRBJ1-3): DVKVTQSSRYLVKRTGEKVFLECVQDMDHENMFWYRQDPGLGLRLIYFSYDVKMKEKGDIPEGYSVSREKKERFSLILESASTNQTSMYLCASISGAEGNTIYFGEGSWLTVV.

Many counts were recorded for this clonotype. The genes are TRBV3-1 and TRBJ2-5; 15 bases are shared with TRBD2. The CDR3 has 19 residues. Per germline, CDR1 LGHDT and CDR2 YNNKEL (reference sequence). The junction had 11 bases not matched to a gene; V was cut back by 2 bases and J by 4 bases. Here the CDR3 reads CASSQPAGTSGRRLETQYF. In nucleotides, the CDR3 is TGTGCCAGCAGCCAACCAGCCGGGACTAGCGGGAGGAGATTAGAGACCCAGTACTTC.

The rearrangement joins TRBV24-1 to TRBJ2-3, with D uncertain. The CDR3 loop spans 14 amino acids. Germline assignment: CDR1 KGHDR and CDR2 SFDVKD. V dropped 3 bases and J dropped 4 bases, with 10 bases sitting between them. In DNA form, the CDR3 reads TGTGCCACCAGTGATCCCTCCGGGTCAGATACGCAGTATTTT. This translates into CATSDPSGSDTQYF.